A single sample gave rise to the 10 T cell receptor beta chains below, sequenced in a study of T cell repertoires in cytomegalovirus infection. TCRdb independently ran MiXCR on the reads; one entry per CDR3 protein. The data show about 330,000 distinct CDR3 sequences, more than 8% seen once. The specimen was PBMCs. The receptors derive from a human donor in good health (CMV status not recorded). Some clones in this sample may be carry-over from other donors' samples.

This clonotype was observed many times. The chain joins TRBV7-2 to TRBJ2-1; TRBD2 aligns across 8 bases. The V gene's germline CDR1 is SGHTA and CDR2 FQGNSA. This CDR3 has 16 amino acids. The trim removed 4 bases at V and 0 bases at J, leaving 5 bases unmatched. The CDR3 DNA sequence: TGTGCCAGCAGCTCCCGTAGCGGGAACTCCTACAATGAGCAGTTCTTC. Translated, it gives CASSSRSGNSYNEQFF. Filled out from reference TRBV7-2 and TRBJ2-1, the complete variable domain reads GAGVSQSPSNKVTEKGKDVELRCDPISGHTALYWYRQSLGQGLEFLIYFQGNSAPDKSGLPSDRFSAERTGGSVSTLTIQRTQQEDSAVYLCASSSRSGNSYNEQFFGPGTRLTVL.

This rearrangement joins TRBV5-6 to TRBJ2-2; 7 bases are shared with TRBD2. Germline CDR1 reads SGHDT; CDR2 reads YYEEEE. CDR3 length: 13 residues. V lost 4 bases, J lost 7 bases, and 4 bases stayed unmatched. Written as DNA, the CDR3 is TGTGCCAGCAGCGCGGGAGTGAACGGGGAGCTGTTTTTT. This translates into CASSAGVNGELFF.

Comment on this clonotype: Here the CDR3 omits its conserved ending phenylalanine or tryptophan, so a read error is the likely source. This chain uses TRBV28 with TRBJ2-7; D is unresolved. Trimming cost V 2 bases and J 3 bases, with 11 bases left between them. Per germline, CDR1 MDHEN and CDR2 SYDVKM. The CDR3 is made up of 14 amino acids. The DNA of the CDR3 is TGTGCCAGCAGTTTAAGTCTCGGCAACTACGAGCAGTACCTC. It codes for CASSLSLGNYEQYL.

This clonotype occurred many times. The V and J genes are TRBV7-2 and TRBJ2-3, with a tentative D call TRBD2 (6 bases). Deletions cut 5 bases from V and 2 bases from J, with 17 bases between. Germline loops: CDR1 SGHTA, CDR2 FQGNSA. This CDR3 spans 16 amino acids. For the CDR3, the DNA is TGTGCCAGCAGCCCAGGATCCGGACTACCCACAGATACGCAGTATTTT. Encoded protein: CASSPGSGLPTDTQYF.

The rearrangement joins TRBV14 to TRBJ1-6, with no clear D. The CDR3 contains 15 residues. Deletions cut 1 base from V and 5 bases from J, with 9 bases between. The germline CDR1 and CDR2 sequences are SGHDN and FVKESK. The CDR3: CASSQGTHDNSPLHF. In DNA form, the CDR3 reads TGTGCCAGCAGCCAAGGAACACACGATAATTCACCCCTCCACTTT.

This clonotype was found a few times. This sequence joins TRBV5-6 and TRBJ2-1; 13 nucleotides line up with TRBD2. The J segment lost 0 bases and the V segment lost 0 bases, leaving 6 bases of the junction unmatched. Germline assignment: CDR1 SGHDT and CDR2 YYEEEE. The CDR3 covers 19 residues. The CDR3 nucleotides are TGTGCCAGCAGCTTGGAGACTAGCGGGGGGAAGAGCTCCTACAATGAGCAGTTCTTC. Amino acid sequence: CASSLETSGGKSSYNEQFF.

Many counts were recorded for this clonotype. The genes are TRBV7-2 and TRBJ1-3, with D unclear. V was cut by 4 bases and J by 3 bases, with 16 bases left in between. CDR3 length: 16 residues. Germline V lookup: CDR1 SGHTA, CDR2 FQGNSA. The CDR3 region is CASSSFAGFSGNTIYF. CDR3 nucleotide sequence: TGTGCCAGCAGCTCATTCGCGGGGTTCAGTGGAAACACCATATATTTT.

This clonotype has ten or more counts. J is TRBJ2-7 and V is TRBV7-2, with a weak D call TRBD2 (5 bases). CDR3 length: 12 amino acids. Between the trimmed V and J ends, which lost 6 bases and 13 bases, there was a span of 19 bases. Germline assignment: CDR1 SGHTA and CDR2 FQGNSA. The CDR3 loop is CASSHSWSSLYF. Written as DNA, the CDR3 is TGTGCCAGCAGTCACTCCTGGTCTAGCCTCTACTTC.

The rearrangement uses TRBV29-1 and TRBJ2-2, with 11 positions matching TRBD2. The J segment lost 7 bases and the V segment lost 6 bases, leaving 7 bases of the junction unmatched. Germline-derived CDR1 and CDR2 are SQVTM and ANQGSEA. The CDR3 totals 14 residues. The CDR3, as DNA: TGCAGCGTCCTTCTAGCGGGGGGAATCGGGGAGCTGTTTTTT. Protein product: CSVLLAGGIGELFF.

This clonotype was counted only a few times. The chain employs TRBV10-3 and TRBJ2-7, with D possibly matching TRBD2 (6 bases). This CDR3 contains 13 residues. From germline, CDR1 is ENHRY and CDR2 SYGVKD. The V end lost 2 bases, the J end lost 4 bases, and 9 bases lay between the germline ends. The CDR3 sequence: CAISERELYEQYF. CDR3 nucleotide sequence: TGTGCCATCAGTGAGCGGGAGCTGTACGAGCAGTACTTC.